Given below is one T cell receptor (beta chain) in context. Antigen specificity is unknown. Each donor was healthy, and each was a bone marrow donor. The record originates from a study of cytomegalovirus exposure and HLA in healthy donors. The study's findings and limits: Donor immune exposure was known only as CMV serostatus. Generally TCR sequences proved uncommon, though certain public TCRs appeared in numerous donors. Roughly uniform depth of sequencing across donors was assumed in presence/absence analyses.

The PCR contained 60 Vbeta and 13 Jbeta primers. Here immunoSEQ multiplex PCR was the method, and the copy in TCRdb shows in-frame clones only, minus some. The data show hundreds of thousands of clones, approximately 78% seen once. This CDR3 is 14 amino acids long. Germline V CDR1 and CDR2: SGHRS, YFSETQ. Unmatched junction bases numbered 3, after V lost 4 bases and J lost 2 bases. Sequenced sample: PBMCs. The chain carries TRBV5-1 and TRBJ2-5; 9 positions match TRBD1. The TCR sequence derives from a boy younger than 18 in good health and CMV-seronegative. CDR3 DNA sequence: TGCGCCAGCAGCCGAGGGACAGGGCAAGAGACCCAGTACTTC. This gives the protein CASSRGTGQETQYF.